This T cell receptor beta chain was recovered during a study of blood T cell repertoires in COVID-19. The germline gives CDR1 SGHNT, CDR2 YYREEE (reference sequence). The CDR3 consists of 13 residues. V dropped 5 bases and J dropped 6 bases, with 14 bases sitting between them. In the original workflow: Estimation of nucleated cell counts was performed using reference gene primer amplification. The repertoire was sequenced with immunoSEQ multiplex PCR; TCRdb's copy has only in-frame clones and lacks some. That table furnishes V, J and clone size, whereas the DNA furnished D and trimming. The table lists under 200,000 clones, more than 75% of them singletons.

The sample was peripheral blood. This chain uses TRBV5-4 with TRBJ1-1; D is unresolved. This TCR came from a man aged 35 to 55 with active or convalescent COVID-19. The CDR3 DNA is TGTGCCAGCAGACCCCAGGCAGGTGCTGAAGCTTTCTTT. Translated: CASRPQAGAEAFF. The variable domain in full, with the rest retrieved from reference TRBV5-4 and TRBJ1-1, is ETGVTQSPTHLIKTRGQQVTLRCSSQSGHNTVSWYQQALGQGPQFIFQYYREEENGRGNFPPRFSGLQFPNYSSELNVNALELDDSALYLCASRPQAGAEAFFGQGTRLTVV.